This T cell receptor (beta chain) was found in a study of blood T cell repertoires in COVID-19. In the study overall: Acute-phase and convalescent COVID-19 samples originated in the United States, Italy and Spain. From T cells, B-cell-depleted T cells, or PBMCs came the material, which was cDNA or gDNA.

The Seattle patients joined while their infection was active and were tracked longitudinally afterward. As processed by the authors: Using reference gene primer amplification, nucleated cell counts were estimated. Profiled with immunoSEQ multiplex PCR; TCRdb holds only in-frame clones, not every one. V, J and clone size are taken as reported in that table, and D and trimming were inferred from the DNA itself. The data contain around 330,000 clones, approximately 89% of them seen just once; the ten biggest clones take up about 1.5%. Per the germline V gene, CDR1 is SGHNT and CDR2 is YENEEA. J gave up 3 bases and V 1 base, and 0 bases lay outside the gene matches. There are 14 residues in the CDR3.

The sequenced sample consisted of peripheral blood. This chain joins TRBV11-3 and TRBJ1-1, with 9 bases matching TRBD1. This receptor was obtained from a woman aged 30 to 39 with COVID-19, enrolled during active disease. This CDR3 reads CASSLGTGDTEAFF. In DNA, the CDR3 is TGTGCCAGCAGCTTAGGGACAGGGGACACTGAAGCTTTCTTT. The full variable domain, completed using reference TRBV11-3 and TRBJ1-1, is EAGVVQSPRYKIIEKKQPVAFWCNPISGHNTLYWYLQNLGQGPELLIRYENEEAVDDSQLPKDRFSAERLKGVDSTLKIQPAELGDSAVYLCASSLGTGDTEAFFGQGTRLTVV.